This TCR beta chain emerged from a study of blood T cell repertoires in COVID-19. About the study: COVID-19 samples collected from the United States, Italy and Spain covered acute and convalescent phases. T cells, B-cell-depleted T cells, or PBMCs provided the cDNA or gDNA that served as material.

Methods used by the authors: Cell counts per sample came from amplifying reference gene primers. The data were produced by immunoSEQ multiplex PCR, yet TCRdb's version contains in-frame clones alone and is incomplete. V and J calls and clone size are those listed in that table; D and trimming were worked out from the DNA. The sample lists about 80,000 clones; around 88% were seen once. There are 14 residues in the CDR3. CDR1 and CDR2 from the germline V gene are WNHNN and SYGVQD (reference sequence). V dropped 2 bases and J dropped 3 bases, with 11 bases sitting between them. This sequence joins TRBV10-1 and TRBJ2-7, with a tentative D call TRBD2 (5 bases). The sample consisted of peripheral blood. The source is a man older than 75 with active or convalescent COVID-19. This CDR3 is CASSEGIGVYEQYF. CDR3 DNA sequence: TGCGCCAGCAGTGAGGGCATCGGGGTCTACGAGCAGTACTTC.